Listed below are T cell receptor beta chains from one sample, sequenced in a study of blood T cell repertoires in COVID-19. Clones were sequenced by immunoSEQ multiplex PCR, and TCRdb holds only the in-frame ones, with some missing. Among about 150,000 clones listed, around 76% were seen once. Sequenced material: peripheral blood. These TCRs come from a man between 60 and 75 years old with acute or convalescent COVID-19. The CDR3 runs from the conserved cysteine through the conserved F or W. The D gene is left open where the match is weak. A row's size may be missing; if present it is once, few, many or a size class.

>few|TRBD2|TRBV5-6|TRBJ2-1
CASSLKLAPGDEQFF
TGTGCCAGCAGCTTGAAACTAGCGCCCGGGGATGAGCAGTTCTTC
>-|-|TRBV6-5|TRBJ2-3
CARGGWQNTDTQYF
TGTGCCAGGGGGGGTTGGCAAAACACAGATACGCAGTATTTT
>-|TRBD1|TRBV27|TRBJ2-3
CASRRSTDRWWDTQYF
TGTGCCAGCAGGAGATCCACGGACAGGTGGTGGGATACGCAGTATTTT
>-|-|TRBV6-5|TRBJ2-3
CASSLRTGSGDTQYF
TGTGCCAGTAGTCTGAGAACAGGGTCGGGAGATACGCAGTATTTT
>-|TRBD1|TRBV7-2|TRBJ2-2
CASSPDRANTGELFF
TGTGCCAGCAGCCCCGACAGGGCGAACACCGGGGAGCTGTTTTTT
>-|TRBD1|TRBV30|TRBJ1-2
CAWSNEDRSIYGYTF
TGTGCCTGGAGTAACGAGGACAGGTCCATCTATGGCTACACCTTC
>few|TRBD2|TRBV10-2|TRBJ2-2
CASSGFRAGVTGELFF
TGCGCCAGCAGTGGATTTCGAGCGGGAGTTACCGGGGAGCTGTTTTTT
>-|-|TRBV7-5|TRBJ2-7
CARTNRSGEQYF
TGTGCCAGGACAAACCGAAGCGGCGAGCAGTACTTC
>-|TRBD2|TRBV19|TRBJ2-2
CASSLGLAGTGELFF
TGTGCCAGTAGTCTTGGACTAGCAGGCACCGGGGAGCTGTTTTTT
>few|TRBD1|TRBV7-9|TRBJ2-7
CASSLEGQGYEQYF
TGTGCCAGCAGCTTAGAGGGACAGGGCTACGAGCAGTACTTC
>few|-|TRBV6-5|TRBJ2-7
CASSLGAGNNYEQYF
TGTGCCAGCAGCCTGGGGGCAGGGAACAACTACGAGCAGTACTTC
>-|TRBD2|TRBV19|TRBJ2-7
CASSPGLAGGYEQYF
TGTGCCAGTAGCCCAGGGCTAGCGGGAGGTTACGAGCAGTACTTC
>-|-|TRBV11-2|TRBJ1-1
CASSPWERHTEAFF
TGTGCCAGCAGCCCCTGGGAGAGGCACACTGAAGCTTTCTTT
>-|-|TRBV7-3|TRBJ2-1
CASSLLGLNNEQFF
TGTGCCAGCAGCTTACTAGGACTTAACAATGAGCAGTTCTTC